This TCR beta chain was documented in a study of radiation and T cells in renal cell carcinoma. Study-wide background: Nephrectomy followed 15 Gy stereotactic body radiation by 4 weeks. Study findings and constraints: From baseline, blood top tumor clonotypes peaked at 2 weeks post-radiation.

Clones were sequenced by immunoSEQ multiplex PCR, and TCRdb holds only the in-frame ones, with some missing. This sample has about 47,000 clones; about 80% occur once, and the top ten carry 29%. The time point denotes: blood 2 weeks post-SBRT. Sample treatment: 15 Gy SBRT to primary tumor, nephrectomy 4 weeks later. Clear cell pathology was present in this patient's renal cell carcinoma. Trimming removed 0 bases from V and 6 bases from J, with 22 bases in between. The CDR3 extends over 18 amino acids. Germline CDR1 SGDLS, CDR2 YYNGEE. A word on this clone: Its antigen is currently unknown.

This receptor was obtained from a woman in her seventies with renal cell carcinoma. The sequencing used blood, collected from a patient whose treatment included radiotherapy and nephrectomy. The V call is TRBV9, the J call TRBJ2-1; perhaps TRBD2 as D (5 bases). The CDR3 nucleotides read TGTGCCAGCAGCGTAGCGTCGGGTTGGGCGATCGGAGGCAATGAGCAGTTCTTC. Translating gives CASSVASGWAIGGNEQFF.